The following is a T cell receptor (beta chain) sequence with its context. Its cognate antigen is unknown. Assay used: immunoSEQ multiplex PCR; TCRdb lists only in-frame clones, some missing. This table holds 30,000 to 40,000 clones, around four fifths found once. This sample is drawn from a study of CD4 T cells in relation to SARS-CoV-2 and coronaviruses. The CDR3 spans 14 residues. V was shortened by 3 bases and J by 4 bases, with 12 bases between the two germline ends. Germline V gene lookup returns CDR1 MDHEN and CDR2 SYDVKM. The sample taken for sequencing was memory CD4+ T cells from PBMCs, cultured in vitro. The chain couples TRBV28 to TRBJ1-1; unclear D gene. This TCR was sampled from an adult with COVID-19. The CDR3 is CASSLTGLTTEAFF. In DNA form, the CDR3 reads TGTGCCAGCAGTTTGACGGGCCTCACCACTGAAGCTTTCTTT.